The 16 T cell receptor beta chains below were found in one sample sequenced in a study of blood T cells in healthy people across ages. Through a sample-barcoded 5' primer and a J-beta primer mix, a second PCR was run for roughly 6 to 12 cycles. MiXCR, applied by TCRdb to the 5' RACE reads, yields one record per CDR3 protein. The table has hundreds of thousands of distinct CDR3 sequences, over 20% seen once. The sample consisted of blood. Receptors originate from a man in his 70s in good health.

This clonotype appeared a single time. CDR3 amino acids: CASSRDRLGNTGELFF. In DNA, the CDR3 is TGTGCCAGCAGCCGGGACAGGCTGGGAAACACCGGGGAGCTGTTTTTT. This sequence joins TRBV11-2 and TRBJ2-2, with 8 bases fitting TRBD1. This CDR3 spans 16 amino acids. The germline V gene encodes CDR1 SGHAT and CDR2 FQNNGV. The junction had 7 bases not matched to a gene; V was cut back by 5 bases and J by 2 bases. Complete variable domain (other parts from reference TRBV11-2 and TRBJ2-2): EAGVAQSPRYKIIEKRQSVAFWCNPISGHATLYWYQQILGQGPKLLIQFQNNGVVDDSQLPKDRFSAERLKGVDSTLKIQPAKLEDSAVYLCASSRDRLGNTGELFFGEGSRLTVL.

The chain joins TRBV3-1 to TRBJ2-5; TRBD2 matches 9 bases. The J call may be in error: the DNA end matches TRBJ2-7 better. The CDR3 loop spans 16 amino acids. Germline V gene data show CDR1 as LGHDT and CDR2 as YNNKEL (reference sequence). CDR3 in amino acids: CASSQDSAGGPLEQYF. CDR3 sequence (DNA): TGTGCCAGCAGCCAAGATTCCGCGGGGGGGCCTCTCGAGCAGTACTTC.

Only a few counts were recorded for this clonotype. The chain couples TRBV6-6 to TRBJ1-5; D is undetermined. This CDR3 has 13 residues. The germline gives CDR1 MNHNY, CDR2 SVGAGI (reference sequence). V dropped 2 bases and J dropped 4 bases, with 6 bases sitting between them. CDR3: CASSYGTNQPQHF. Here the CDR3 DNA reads TGTGCCAGCAGTTACGGCACGAATCAGCCCCAGCATTTT.

The CDR3: CASRSGYTDTQYF. Here the CDR3 DNA reads TGTGCCAGCAGGTCAGGGTACACAGATACGCAGTATTTT. V and J are TRBV9 and TRBJ2-3; the D gene is possibly TRBD1 (5 bases). V was pared by 5 bases and J by 2 bases, with 9 bases between. The CDR3 contains 13 residues. Germline V CDR1 and CDR2: SGDLS, YYNGEE.

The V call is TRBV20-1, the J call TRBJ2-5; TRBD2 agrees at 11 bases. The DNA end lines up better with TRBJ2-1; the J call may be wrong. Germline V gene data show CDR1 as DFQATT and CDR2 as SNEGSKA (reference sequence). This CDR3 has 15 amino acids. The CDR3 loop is CSARLTSGSIDEQFF. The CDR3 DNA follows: TGCAGTGCTAGACTAACTAGCGGGAGTATAGATGAGCAGTTCTTC.

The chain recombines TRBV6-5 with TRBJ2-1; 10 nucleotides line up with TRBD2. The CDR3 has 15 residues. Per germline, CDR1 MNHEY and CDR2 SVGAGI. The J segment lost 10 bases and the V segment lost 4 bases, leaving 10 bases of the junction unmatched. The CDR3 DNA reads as TGTGCCAGCAGTTCCCAGGGACTAGCGCCCGGCGAGCAGTTCTTC. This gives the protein CASSSQGLAPGEQFF.

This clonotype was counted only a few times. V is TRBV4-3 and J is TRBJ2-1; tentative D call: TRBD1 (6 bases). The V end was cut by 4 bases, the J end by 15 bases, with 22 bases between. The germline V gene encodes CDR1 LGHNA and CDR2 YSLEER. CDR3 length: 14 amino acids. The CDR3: CASSPRTDRTVRFF. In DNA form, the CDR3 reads TGCGCCAGCAGCCCTAGGACAGACCGGACAGTTCGGTTCTTC.

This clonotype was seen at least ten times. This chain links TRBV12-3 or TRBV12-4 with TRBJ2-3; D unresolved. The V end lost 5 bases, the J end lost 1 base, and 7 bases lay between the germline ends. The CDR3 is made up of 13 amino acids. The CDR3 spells CASSGRGTDTQYF. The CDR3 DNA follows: TGTGCCAGCAGTGGGCGAGGCACAGATACGCAGTATTTT.

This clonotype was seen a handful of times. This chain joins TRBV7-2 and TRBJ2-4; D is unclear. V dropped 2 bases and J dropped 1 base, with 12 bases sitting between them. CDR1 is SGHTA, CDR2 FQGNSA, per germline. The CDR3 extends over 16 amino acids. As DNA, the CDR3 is TGTGCCAGCAGCTTACTAGGAGTGGTTGCCAAAAACATTCAGTACTTC. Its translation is CASSLLGVVAKNIQYF.

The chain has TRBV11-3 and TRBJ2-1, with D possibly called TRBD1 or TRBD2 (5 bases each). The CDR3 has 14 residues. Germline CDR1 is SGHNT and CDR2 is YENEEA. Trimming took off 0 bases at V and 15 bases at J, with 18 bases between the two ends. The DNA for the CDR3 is TGTGCCAGCAGCTTAGAGGGGTCTGGGACCGTCCGGTTCTTC. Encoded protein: CASSLEGSGTVRFF.

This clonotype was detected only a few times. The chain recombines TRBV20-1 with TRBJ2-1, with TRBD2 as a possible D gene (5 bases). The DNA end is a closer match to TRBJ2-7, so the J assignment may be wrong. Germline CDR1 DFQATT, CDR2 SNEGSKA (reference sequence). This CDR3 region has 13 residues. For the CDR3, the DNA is TGCAGTGCTAGAGATCGAGGGCCCTACGAGCAGTACTTC. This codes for CSARDRGPYEQYF.

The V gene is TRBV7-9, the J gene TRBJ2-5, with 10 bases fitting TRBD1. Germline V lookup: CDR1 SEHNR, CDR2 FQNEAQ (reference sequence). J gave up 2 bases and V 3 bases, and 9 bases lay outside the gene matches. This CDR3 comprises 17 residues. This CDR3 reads CASSLLPGTGVQETQYF. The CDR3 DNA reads TGTGCCAGCAGCTTGCTCCCTGGGACAGGGGTGCAAGAGACCCAGTACTTC.

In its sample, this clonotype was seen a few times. As DNA, the CDR3 is TGTGCCAGCAGTTACTCTGGGAGCGGGAGTTCCAATGAGCAGTTCTTC. Its protein product is CASSYSGSGSSNEQFF. The chain is built from TRBV6-6 and TRBJ2-1; 8 bases line up with TRBD2. The CDR3 is 16 amino acids. The germline V gene has CDR1 MNHNY and CDR2 SVGAGI (reference sequence). V shed 0 bases, J shed 6 bases, and the junction held 7 bases outside the gene matches.

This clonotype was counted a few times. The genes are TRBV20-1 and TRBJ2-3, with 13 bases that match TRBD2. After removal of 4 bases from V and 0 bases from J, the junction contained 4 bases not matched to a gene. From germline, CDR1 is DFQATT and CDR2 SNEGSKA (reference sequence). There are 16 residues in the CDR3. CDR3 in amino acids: CSAITSGRASTDTQYF. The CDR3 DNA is TGCAGTGCTATAACTAGCGGGAGGGCTAGCACAGATACGCAGTATTTT.

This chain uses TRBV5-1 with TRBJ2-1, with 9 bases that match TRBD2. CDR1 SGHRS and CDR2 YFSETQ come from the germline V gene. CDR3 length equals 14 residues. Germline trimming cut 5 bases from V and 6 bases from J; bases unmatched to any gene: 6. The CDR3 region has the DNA TGCGCCAGCAGTTTAACTAGCGGGCGCAATGAGCAGTTCTTC. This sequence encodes CASSLTSGRNEQFF. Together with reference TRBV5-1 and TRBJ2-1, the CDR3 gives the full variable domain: KAGVTQTPRYLIKTRGQQVTLSCSPISGHRSVSWYQQTPGQGLQFLFEYFSETQRNKGNFPGRFSGRQFSNSRSEMNVSTLELGDSALYLCASSLTSGRNEQFFGPGTRLTVL.

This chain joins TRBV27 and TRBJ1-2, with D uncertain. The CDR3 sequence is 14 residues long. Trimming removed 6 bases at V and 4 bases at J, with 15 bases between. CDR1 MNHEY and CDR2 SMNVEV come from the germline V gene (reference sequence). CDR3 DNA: TGTGCCAGCAGCCAAGTGGAATCCCCCTATGGCTACACCTTC. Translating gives CASSQVESPYGYTF.